This T cell receptor (beta chain) is from a study of blood T cell repertoires in COVID-19. Looking at the study overall: Sources were T cells, B-cell-depleted T cells, or PBMCs; the material itself was cDNA or gDNA.

TCRdb keeps only in-frame clones here, not all; method: immunoSEQ multiplex PCR. In the table there are over 450,000 clones, about 88% of which are singletons. V lost 5 bases and J lost 1; bases outside the gene matches: 2. CDR1 and CDR2 (germline): LNHDA, SQIVND (reference sequence). This CDR3 has 15 amino acids. Followed over time, Seattle patients had been enrolled while infection was active. Sequencing used peripheral blood. The rearrangement uses TRBV19 and TRBJ2-6, with 7 nucleotides matching TRBD2. The source is a man between 18 and 29 years old with COVID-19, enrolled during active disease. This CDR3 reads CASSAGGSGANVLTF. The CDR3, as DNA: TGTGCCAGTAGTGCCGGGGGGTCTGGGGCCAACGTCCTGACTTTC.